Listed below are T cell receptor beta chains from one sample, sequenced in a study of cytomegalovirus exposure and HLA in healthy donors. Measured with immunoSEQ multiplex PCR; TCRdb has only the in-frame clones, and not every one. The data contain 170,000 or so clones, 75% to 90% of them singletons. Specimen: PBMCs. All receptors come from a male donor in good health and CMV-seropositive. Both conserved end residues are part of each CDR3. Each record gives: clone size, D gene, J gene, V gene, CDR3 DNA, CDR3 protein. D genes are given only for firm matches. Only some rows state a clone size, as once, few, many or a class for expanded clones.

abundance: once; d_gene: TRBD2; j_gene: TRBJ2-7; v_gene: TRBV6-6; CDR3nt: TGTGCCAGCAGTTACTCGACTAGCGGGTACGAGCAGTACTTC; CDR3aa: CASSYSTSGYEQYF
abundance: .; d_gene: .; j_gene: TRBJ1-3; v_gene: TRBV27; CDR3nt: TGTGCCAGCAGTGCCGGGGGGTCTGGAAACACCATATATTTT; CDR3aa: CASSAGGSGNTIYF
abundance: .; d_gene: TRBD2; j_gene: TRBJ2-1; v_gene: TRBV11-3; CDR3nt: TGTGCCAGCAGCTCGGGCGCAAGCGGGAGGGCCGGTGAGCAGTTCTTC; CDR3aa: CASSSGASGRAGEQFF
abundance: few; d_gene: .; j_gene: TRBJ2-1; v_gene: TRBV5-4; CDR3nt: TGTGCCAGCAGCTTGCCTAACTACAATGAGCAGTTCTTC; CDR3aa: CASSLPNYNEQFF
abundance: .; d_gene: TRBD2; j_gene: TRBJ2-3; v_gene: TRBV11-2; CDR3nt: TGTGCCAGCAGCTCGGGGGGGCCTAGCTTGAGTACGCAGTATTTT; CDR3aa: CASSSGGPSLSTQYF
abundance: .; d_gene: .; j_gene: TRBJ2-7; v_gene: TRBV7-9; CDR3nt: TGTTCCAGCAGCTCAGGACAGCAGTCGTACGAGCAGTACTTC; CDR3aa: CSSSSGQQSYEQYF
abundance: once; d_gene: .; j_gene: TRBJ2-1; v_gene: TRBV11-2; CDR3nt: TGTGCCAGCAGCTTAGAGCTAGCGAATGAGCAGTTCTTC; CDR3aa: CASSLELANEQFF
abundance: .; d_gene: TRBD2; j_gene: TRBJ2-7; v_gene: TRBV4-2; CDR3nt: TGTGCCAGCAGCCCCGAGCGGGAGGGACCCTACGAGCAGTACTTC; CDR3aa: CASSPEREGPYEQYF
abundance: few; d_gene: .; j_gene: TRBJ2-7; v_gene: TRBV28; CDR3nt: TGTGCCAGCAGATTCGACCCGGGACTGGGGTTCTGGGAGCAGTACTTC; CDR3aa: CASRFDPGLGFWEQYF
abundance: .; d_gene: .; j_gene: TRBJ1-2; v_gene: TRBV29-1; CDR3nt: TGCAGCGTTGGGGGTTTAGTTCAGGACTACAACTATGGCTACACCTTC; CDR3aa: CSVGGLVQDYNYGYTF
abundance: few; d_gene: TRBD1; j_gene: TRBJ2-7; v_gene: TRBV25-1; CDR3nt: TGTGCCAGCAGTGAAAAGACAGGGTCGGGCCACTACGAGCAGTACTTC; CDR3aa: CASSEKTGSGHYEQYF
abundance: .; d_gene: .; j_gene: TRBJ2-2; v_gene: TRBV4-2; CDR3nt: TGTGCCAGCAGCCAGGCGGGCCGGGAGCTGTTTTTT; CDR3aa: CASSQAGRELFF
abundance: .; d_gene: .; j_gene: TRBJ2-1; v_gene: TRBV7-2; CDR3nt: TGTGCCAGCAGCCCGAGGGCCGACTCCTACAATGAGCAGTTCTTC; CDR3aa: CASSPRADSYNEQFF
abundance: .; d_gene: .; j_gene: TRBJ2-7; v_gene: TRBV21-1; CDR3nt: TGTGCCAGCAGCAGAAGTCCCGGACAGGCTTCCTACGAGCAGTACTTC; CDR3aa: CASSRSPGQASYEQYF
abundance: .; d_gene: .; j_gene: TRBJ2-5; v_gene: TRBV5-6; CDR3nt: TGTGCCAGCAGCTTTCCGCAGGGAGGGGGTATTCGAGAGACCCAGTACTTC; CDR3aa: CASSFPQGGGIRETQYF
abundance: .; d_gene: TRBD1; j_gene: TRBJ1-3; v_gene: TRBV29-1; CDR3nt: TGCAGCGTTGAGGGACAGGGCGAGAGCTCTGGAAACACCATATATTTT; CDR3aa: CSVEGQGESSGNTIYF
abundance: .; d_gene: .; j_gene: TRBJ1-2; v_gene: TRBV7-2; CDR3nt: TGTGCCAGCAGCTTAGACAGTCCTATAACCAACTATGGCTACACCTTC; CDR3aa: CASSLDSPITNYGYTF
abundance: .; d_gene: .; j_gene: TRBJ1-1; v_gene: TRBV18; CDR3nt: TGTGCCAGCTCACCGTCGCCGGGGACTGGGAACACTGAAGCTTTCTTT; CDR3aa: CASSPSPGTGNTEAFF
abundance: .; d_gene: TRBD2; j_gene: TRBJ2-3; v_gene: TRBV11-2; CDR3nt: TGTGCCAGCAGCTTTATCGGGAGGGAAAGGAGGAATACGCAGTATTTT; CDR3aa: CASSFIGRERRNTQYF
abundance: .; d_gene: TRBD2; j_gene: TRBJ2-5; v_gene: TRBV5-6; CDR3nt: TGTGCCAGCAGCTCGGGACTAGCGGCCCGAGAGACCCAGTACTTC; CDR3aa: CASSSGLAARETQYF
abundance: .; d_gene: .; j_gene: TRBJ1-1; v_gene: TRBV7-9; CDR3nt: TGTTCCAGCAGCTTAGGGCGGTCTGAAGCTTTCTTT; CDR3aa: CSSSLGRSEAFF
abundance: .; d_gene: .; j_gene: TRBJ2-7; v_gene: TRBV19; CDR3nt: TGTGCCAGTAGTATCGTCGGGTACGAGCAGTACTTC; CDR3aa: CASSIVGYEQYF
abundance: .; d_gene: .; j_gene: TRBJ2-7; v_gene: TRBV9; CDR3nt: TGTGCCAGCAGCCGCAACGAGGTCACCTACGAGCAGTACTTC; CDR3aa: CASSRNEVTYEQYF
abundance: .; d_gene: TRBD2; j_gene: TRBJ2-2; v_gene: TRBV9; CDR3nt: TGTGCCAGCAGCGTAGCTACGGCGACTAGCGGGAACGCCGGGGAGCTGTTTTTT; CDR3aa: CASSVATATSGNAGELFF
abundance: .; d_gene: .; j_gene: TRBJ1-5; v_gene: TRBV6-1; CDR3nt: TGTGCCAGCAGGACAGGAGGTCAGCAGCCCCAGCATTTT; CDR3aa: CASRTGGQQPQHF
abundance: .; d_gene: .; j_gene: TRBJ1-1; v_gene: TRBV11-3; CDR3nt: TGTGCCAGCAGCTTAGCTAACACTGAAGCTTTCTTT; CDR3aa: CASSLANTEAFF
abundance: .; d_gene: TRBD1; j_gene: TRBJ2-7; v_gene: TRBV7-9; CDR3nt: TGTGCCAGCAGCTCAACCGGGACAGGGGCGTACGAGCAGTACTTC; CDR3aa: CASSSTGTGAYEQYF
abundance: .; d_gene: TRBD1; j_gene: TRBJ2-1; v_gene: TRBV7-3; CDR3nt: TGTGCCAGCAGCGAACAGGGGGCGCCCTACAATGAGCAGTTCTTC; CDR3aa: CASSEQGAPYNEQFF
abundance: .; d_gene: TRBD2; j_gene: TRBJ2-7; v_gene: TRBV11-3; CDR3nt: TGTGCCAGCAGCTGGGGGGGGGACTACTCTTTCTACGAGCAGTACTTC; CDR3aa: CASSWGGDYSFYEQYF
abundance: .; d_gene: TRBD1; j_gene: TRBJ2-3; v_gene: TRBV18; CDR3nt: TGTGCCAGCTCAAGGACAGGACCAGATACGCAGTATTTT; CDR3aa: CASSRTGPDTQYF
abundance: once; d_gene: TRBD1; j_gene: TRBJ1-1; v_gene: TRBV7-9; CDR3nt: TGTGCCAGCAGCCACGGTAGGGGGGGACAGGGGCTAGGTGAAGCTTTCTTT; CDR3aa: CASSHGRGGQGLGEAFF
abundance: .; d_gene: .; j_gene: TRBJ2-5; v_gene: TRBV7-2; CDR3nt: TGTGCCAGCAGCTTAGGTCGGGGAAAAGAGACCCAGTACTTC; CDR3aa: CASSLGRGKETQYF
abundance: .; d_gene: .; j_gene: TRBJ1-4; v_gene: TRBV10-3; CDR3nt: TGTGCCATTACAGCGGGTCCGGGCGAAAAACTGTTTTTT; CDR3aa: CAITAGPGEKLFF
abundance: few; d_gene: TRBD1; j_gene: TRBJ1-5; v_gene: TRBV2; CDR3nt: TGTGCCAGCAGTGAGGGGTGGAGGACAGGGGGAAATCAGCCCCAGCATTTT; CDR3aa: CASSEGWRTGGNQPQHF
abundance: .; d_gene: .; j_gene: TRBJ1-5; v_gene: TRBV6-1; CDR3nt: TGTGCCAGCAGGCCCGGACAGTCTCATCAGCCCCAGCATTTT; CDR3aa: CASRPGQSHQPQHF